A selection of T cell receptor beta chains follows, all from one sample in a study of cytotoxic CD8 clonotypes in ibrutinib-treated CLL. The repertoire was sequenced with immunoSEQ multiplex PCR; TCRdb's copy has only in-frame clones and lacks some. The sample yields 17,000 or so clones, about 61% seen once. The material sequenced was PBMCs, taken after 12 months of ibrutinib treatment. These receptors all come from a human donor with chronic lymphocytic leukemia. Both conserved end residues are part of each CDR3. D genes are given only for firm matches. Not all rows give a size; the values are once, few, many and, for expanded clones, a class.

CDR3nt: TGTGCCAGCTCATCAGGGGCCGCTAACTATGGCTACACCTTC
CDR3aa: CASSSGAANYGYTF
d_gene: NA
len: 14
abundance: NA
v_gene: TRBV18
j_gene: TRBJ1-2

CDR3nt: TGTGCCAGCAGCCAACCCCCCTGGAACAGTGGCTACACCTTC
CDR3aa: CASSQPPWNSGYTF
d_gene: NA
len: 14
abundance: few
v_gene: TRBV14
j_gene: TRBJ1-2

CDR3nt: TGTGCCAGCTCACCGGGGGGGACCCAAGAGACCCAGTACTTC
CDR3aa: CASSPGGTQETQYF
d_gene: TRBD2
len: 14
abundance: NA
v_gene: TRBV18
j_gene: TRBJ2-5

CDR3nt: TGCAGCGTTGAAGATAATCGGGCAGGGGCATGGGGGGGCTACACCTTC
CDR3aa: CSVEDNRAGAWGGYTF
d_gene: NA
len: 16
abundance: NA
v_gene: TRBV29-1
j_gene: TRBJ1-2

CDR3nt: TGTGCCAGCAGTGGGGGTCTCCTCTATGGCTACACCTTC
CDR3aa: CASSGGLLYGYTF
d_gene: NA
len: 13
abundance: few
v_gene: TRBV2
j_gene: TRBJ1-2

CDR3nt: TGCGCCAGCAGCGCCCGGACTAGCGGAGCGAGCACAGATACGCAGTATTTT
CDR3aa: CASSARTSGASTDTQYF
d_gene: TRBD2
len: 17
abundance: NA
v_gene: TRBV5-1
j_gene: TRBJ2-3

CDR3nt: TGTGCCAGCAGTTTGCGGGACAGGGGCGGGGAGCAGTACTTC
CDR3aa: CASSLRDRGGEQYF
d_gene: TRBD1
len: 14
abundance: few
v_gene: TRBV27
j_gene: TRBJ2-7

CDR3nt: TGTGCCAGCAGTTTATCCAGGGCGGAGACCCAGTACTTC
CDR3aa: CASSLSRAETQYF
d_gene: NA
len: 13
abundance: NA
v_gene: TRBV28
j_gene: TRBJ2-5

CDR3nt: TGTGCCAGCAGCCTTACGGGTGGCGGGAGCTCCTACAATGAGCAGTTCTTC
CDR3aa: CASSLTGGGSSYNEQFF
d_gene: TRBD2
len: 17
abundance: few
v_gene: TRBV7-9
j_gene: TRBJ2-1

CDR3nt: TGTGCCAGCAGCTTAGCGACAGGGGTTTCCTACGAGCAGTACTTC
CDR3aa: CASSLATGVSYEQYF
d_gene: TRBD1
len: 15
abundance: NA
v_gene: TRBV11-1
j_gene: TRBJ2-7

CDR3nt: TGTGCCAGCAGCAGGAGTGTTCTAGCGGGAGGTGAGCAGTTCTTC
CDR3aa: CASSRSVLAGGEQFF
d_gene: TRBD2
len: 15
abundance: NA
v_gene: TRBV7-6
j_gene: TRBJ2-1

CDR3nt: TGTGCCAGCAGCTCGAAGGGTGGTGGAGAACCAGGAAACACCATATATTTT
CDR3aa: CASSSKGGGEPGNTIYF
d_gene: NA
len: 17
abundance: NA
v_gene: TRBV11-1
j_gene: TRBJ1-3

CDR3nt: TGTGCCAGCAGTCTAGGGACAGGGTTCTACGAGCAGTACTTC
CDR3aa: CASSLGTGFYEQYF
d_gene: TRBD1
len: 14
abundance: NA
v_gene: TRBV27
j_gene: TRBJ2-7

CDR3nt: TGTGCCAGCAGCTTGGGGGGACAGCAAGAGACCCAGTACTTC
CDR3aa: CASSLGGQQETQYF
d_gene: TRBD1
len: 14
abundance: once
v_gene: TRBV5-6
j_gene: TRBJ2-5

CDR3nt: TGTGCCAGCAGTCCCGGGGACAGGGAATACGAGCAGTACTTC
CDR3aa: CASSPGDREYEQYF
d_gene: TRBD1
len: 14
abundance: NA
v_gene: TRBV28
j_gene: TRBJ2-7

CDR3nt: TGTGCCTGGAGTGTACTACAGGGACGGGCTGGAAACACCATATATTTT
CDR3aa: CAWSVLQGRAGNTIYF
d_gene: NA
len: 16
abundance: few
v_gene: TRBV30
j_gene: TRBJ1-3

CDR3nt: TGTGCCAGCACCGCTGGACAGGTAGTCAACGAGCAGTACTTC
CDR3aa: CASTAGQVVNEQYF
d_gene: TRBD1
len: 14
abundance: NA
v_gene: TRBV2
j_gene: TRBJ2-7

CDR3nt: TGTGCCAGCAGCTTAACTTCAGAGGGCGAAGCTTTCTTT
CDR3aa: CASSLTSEGEAFF
d_gene: NA
len: 13
abundance: NA
v_gene: TRBV7-9
j_gene: TRBJ1-1

CDR3nt: TGTGCCTGGAGTGTACGTCGGGAAGGTGGAGGGTACCAAGAGACCCAGTACTTC
CDR3aa: CAWSVRREGGGYQETQYF
d_gene: NA
len: 18
abundance: few
v_gene: TRBV30
j_gene: TRBJ2-5